The 16 T cell receptor beta chains reported below all come from one sample, sequenced in a study of identifying expanded T cells in peripheral blood. Method: immunoSEQ multiplex PCR; TCRdb's copy keeps in-frame clones and lacks some. The sample shows under 100,000 clones, 70% to 90% of them seen only once. Material for sequencing was blood. The receptors were sampled from a person between 18 and 69 years old in good health.

The sample holds a few counts of this clone. The V gene is TRBV30, the J gene TRBJ2-4; D possibly corresponds to TRBD1 (5 bases). The CDR3 covers 16 residues. Germline CDR1 GTSNPN, CDR2 SVGIG (reference sequence). V lost 2 bases, J lost 2 bases, and 16 bases lay in between. CDR3 bases: TGTGCCTGGAGTTCCGGTGGCAGGGTTTCCAAAAACATTCAGTACTTC. Translated: CAWSSGGRVSKNIQYF.

The V gene is TRBV19, the J gene TRBJ2-6; 7 positions match TRBD1. Germline values: CDR1 LNHDA, CDR2 SQIVND (reference sequence). Unmatched junction bases numbered 7, after V lost 7 bases and J lost 4 bases. The CDR3 length is 15 residues. The CDR3 protein is CASTTDRSGANVLTF. CDR3 nucleotides: TGTGCCAGTACCACGGACAGGTCCGGGGCCAACGTCCTGACTTTC.

Only one count was recorded for this clone. This chain links TRBV4-1 with TRBJ1-3; tentative D call: TRBD1 (5 bases). V was shortened by 1 base and J by 1 base, with 11 bases between the two germline ends. The CDR3 sequence is 16 residues long. Germline V gene data show CDR1 as MGHRA and CDR2 as YSYEKL. CDR3 in amino acids: CASSQGGLRSGNTIYF. The CDR3 DNA reads as TGCGCCAGCAGCCAAGGGGGCCTAAGATCTGGAAACACCATATATTTT.

This clone was recorded once. The chain joins TRBV19 to TRBJ2-5, with D possibly TRBD1 on 6 matching bases. Germline V lookup: CDR1 LNHDA, CDR2 SQIVND (reference sequence). The germline V and J ends were trimmed by 10 bases and 3 bases, with 30 bases remaining between them. This CDR3 is built from 18 residues. Here the CDR3 reads CAKNGRLKPGHKKETQYF. CDR3 coding DNA: TGTGCCAAAAATGGGAGACTTAAACCGGGACACAAAAAAGAGACCCAGTACTTC.

The CDR3 sequence: CASSSGQGLYNSPLHF. CDR3 sequence (DNA): TGTGCCAGCAGTTCCGGGCAGGGTCTGTATAATTCACCCCTCCACTTT. The chain is built from TRBV27 and TRBJ1-6; D might be TRBD1 (5 bases). V was shortened by 4 bases and J by 4 bases, with 14 bases between the two germline ends. Germline V gene data show CDR1 as MNHEY and CDR2 as SMNVEV (reference sequence). The CDR3 extends over 16 amino acids.

The V and J genes are TRBV6-1 and TRBJ2-3; 8 nucleotides match TRBD2. CDR1 is MNHNS, CDR2 SASEGT, per germline. This CDR3 spans 16 amino acids. V shed 3 bases, J shed 4 bases, and the junction held 9 bases outside the gene matches. CDR3 coding DNA: TGTGCCAGCAGTGAGAAGGCGGGAGGCGGGCCAGATACGCAGTATTTT. It translates to CASSEKAGGGPDTQYF.

The V gene is TRBV4-1, the J gene TRBJ2-2; 7 bases fit TRBD2. The CDR3 covers 16 residues. The trim removed 4 bases at V and 7 bases at J, leaving 12 bases unmatched. Germline V gene sequence: CDR1 MGHRA, CDR2 YSYEKL. CDR3 sequence reads: CASSLSGTNDHGELFF. The CDR3 DNA reads as TGCGCCAGCAGCCTTTCCGGGACTAACGATCACGGGGAGCTGTTTTTT.

The V and J genes are TRBV7-2 and TRBJ2-5; no firm D call. The CDR3 covers 13 residues. CDR1 is SGHTA and CDR2 is FQGNSA in the germline V gene. The ends were cut back, 5 bases at V and 2 bases at J, with 9 bases in the middle. The CDR3 is CASSQAAQETQYF. DNA for the CDR3: TGTGCCAGCAGCCAAGCCGCGCAAGAGACCCAGTACTTC. The complete variable domain, with remaining parts taken from reference TRBV7-2 and TRBJ2-5, reads GAGVSQSPSNKVTEKGKDVELRCDPISGHTALYWYRQSLGQGLEFLIYFQGNSAPDKSGLPSDRFSAERTGGSVSTLTIQRTQQEDSAVYLCASSQAAQETQYFGPGTRLLVL.

This chain joins TRBV5-1 and TRBJ1-2; possible D gene TRBD1, 6 bases. CDR1 and CDR2 from the germline V gene are SGHRS and YFSETQ. Trimming removed 4 bases at V and 1 base at J, with 8 bases between. The CDR3 covers 13 residues. CDR3 sequence: CASSRTDNYGYTF. The CDR3, as DNA: TGCGCCAGCAGCAGGACAGATAACTATGGCTACACCTTC.

The CDR3 here is CASSTSRQRAAGEQYF. The CDR3 nucleotides are TGTGCCAGCAGCACCTCTCGACAGAGGGCGGCCGGCGAGCAGTACTTC. The V and J genes are TRBV11-2 and TRBJ2-7; D tentatively fits TRBD1 or TRBD2 (5 bases each). The CDR3 covers 16 residues. V was cut by 5 bases and J by 6 bases, with 23 bases left in between. The germline V gene has CDR1 SGHAT and CDR2 FQNNGV.

V is TRBV6-1 and J is TRBJ2-5; D is unresolved. The CDR3 loop spans 11 amino acids. The V and J ends lost 5 bases and 4 bases respectively, with 5 bases between them. Germline V gene sequence: CDR1 MNHNS, CDR2 SASEGT. CDR3 sequence reads: CASSTRETQYF. CDR3 bases: TGTGCCAGCAGTACCCGAGAGACCCAGTACTTC.

This clone was counted once. The CDR3 spells CASSLDGPSGNTIYF. The CDR3, as DNA: TGTGCCAGCAGCTTAGACGGACCCTCTGGAAACACCATATATTTT. This sequence joins TRBV11-3 and TRBJ1-3, with D hard to call. Per germline, CDR1 SGHNT and CDR2 YENEEA. Trimming left V 0 bases short and J 0 bases short, with 6 bases between. CDR3 length equals 15 residues.

This clone was seen a few times. This rearrangement joins TRBV27 to TRBJ1-2, with D possibly being TRBD1 (5 bases). The CDR3 is 14 amino acids. The germline CDR1 and CDR2 sequences are MNHEY and SMNVEV (reference sequence). V lost 0 bases to trimming and J lost 5 bases, with 10 bases between them. The CDR3 DNA is TGTGCCAGCAGTTTATCGAAGGGGCAGTATGGCTACACCTTC. This translates into CASSLSKGQYGYTF.

The rearrangement uses TRBV5-1 and TRBJ1-2, with TRBD1 as a possible D gene (5 bases). This CDR3 is 13 amino acids long. Germline V gene sequence: CDR1 SGHRS, CDR2 YFSETQ. V lost 0 bases and J 8 bases, leaving 11 bases between the germline ends. CDR3 DNA: TGCGCCAGCAGCTTGGGCAGGGTCGGCGGCTACACCTTC. This codes for CASSLGRVGGYTF.

The chain combines TRBV28 with TRBJ1-5; unclear D gene. Per the germline V gene, CDR1 is MDHEN and CDR2 is SYDVKM. The CDR3 length is 11 residues. Trimming took 2 bases from V and 7 from J, leaving 3 bases between them. The CDR3 reads CASSLGQPQHF. The CDR3 DNA is TGTGCCAGCAGTTTAGGGCAGCCCCAGCATTTT. The variable domain in full, completed from reference TRBV28 and TRBJ1-5, reads DVKVTQSSRYLVKRTGEKVFLECVQDMDHENMFWYRQDPGLGLRLIYFSYDVKMKEKGDIPEGYSVSREKKERFSLILESASTNQTSMYLCASSLGQPQHFGDGTRLSIL.

This chain's CDR3 is CASSSAGQNYGYTF. In DNA form, the CDR3 reads TGTGCCAGCAGCTCCGCGGGGCAGAACTATGGCTACACCTTC. The chain joins TRBV11-2 to TRBJ1-2; D is possibly TRBD1 (5 bases). V was shortened by 4 bases and J by 2 bases, with 11 bases between the two germline ends. Germline assignment: CDR1 SGHAT and CDR2 FQNNGV. The CDR3 runs 14 residues. The variable domain in full, completed from reference TRBV11-2 and TRBJ1-2, reads EAGVAQSPRYKIIEKRQSVAFWCNPISGHATLYWYQQILGQGPKLLIQFQNNGVVDDSQLPKDRFSAERLKGVDSTLKIQPAKLEDSAVYLCASSSAGQNYGYTFGSGTRLTVV.